The 18 T cell receptor beta chains given below trace back to one sample, sequenced in a study of blood T cell repertoires in COVID-19. Sequenced by immunoSEQ multiplex PCR; TCRdb stores in-frame clones only, minus some. The sample comprises roughly 330,000 clones, more than 70% of which are singletons, and roughly 5.3% rests with the top ten. Sequencing was performed on PBMCs or T cells enriched from blood (not recorded which). These receptors were collected from a woman aged 25 to 45 who had recovered from COVID-19.

The rearrangement joins TRBV19 to TRBJ1-2; TRBD1 agrees at 10 bases. V lost 3 bases to trimming and J lost 1 base; unmatched junction nucleotides: 2. Germline V gene data show CDR1 as LNHDA and CDR2 as SQIVND (reference sequence). The CDR3 sequence is 15 residues long. Here the CDR3 reads CASSMDRGDNYGYTF. The CDR3 bases are TGTGCCAGTAGTATGGACAGGGGGGATAACTATGGCTACACCTTC.

This sequence joins TRBV19 and TRBJ2-2; perhaps TRBD2 as D (6 bases). V was shortened by 4 bases and J by 0 bases, with 15 bases between the two germline ends. The CDR3 has 17 residues. CDR1 LNHDA and CDR2 SQIVND come from the germline V gene (reference sequence). The CDR3 DNA is TGTGCCAGTAGTACCCTCTGGCGGGGTGCGAACACCGGGGAGCTGTTTTTT. Its protein is CASSTLWRGANTGELFF.

The chain couples TRBV5-1 to TRBJ1-1, with 7 bases fitting TRBD1. Germline V gene lookup returns CDR1 SGHRS and CDR2 YFSETQ. This CDR3 has 15 residues. Unmatched junction bases numbered 4, after V lost 2 bases and J lost 0 bases. Written as DNA, the CDR3 is TGCGCCAGCAGCTTCAGGACAGGTATGAACACTGAAGCTTTCTTT. Protein sequence: CASSFRTGMNTEAFF. The whole variable domain, remainder taken from reference TRBV5-1 and TRBJ1-1, is KAGVTQTPRYLIKTRGQQVTLSCSPISGHRSVSWYQQTPGQGLQFLFEYFSETQRNKGNFPGRFSGRQFSNSRSEMNVSTLELGDSALYLCASSFRTGMNTEAFFGQGTRLTVV.

The V and J genes are TRBV5-1 and TRBJ2-7; tentative D call: TRBD1 (5 bases). Per germline, CDR1 SGHRS and CDR2 YFSETQ. The CDR3 sequence is 14 residues long. V shed 2 bases and J shed 5 bases, with 14 bases lying between them. The CDR3 DNA reads as TGCGCCAGCAGCTTAGGGCAGGGTTACAACGAGCAGTACTTC. This sequence encodes CASSLGQGYNEQYF.

Only one count was recorded for this clone. The J gene is TRBJ2-2, the V gene TRBV7-8, with a tentative D call TRBD2 (5 bases). The V end was cut by 5 bases, the J end by 0 bases, with 16 bases between. The CDR3 runs to 17 residues. Germline V gene lookup returns CDR1 SGHVS and CDR2 FQNEAQ. The CDR3 is CASSRLGVLANTGELFF. CDR3 DNA: TGTGCCAGCAGCCGGCTCGGGGTTCTAGCGAACACCGGGGAGCTGTTTTTT.

The chain combines TRBV5-8 with TRBJ2-3; TRBD2 matches 9 bases. In germline, CDR1 is SGHTS, CDR2 YDEGEE. The CDR3 loop spans 16 amino acids. V lost 2 bases, J lost 2 bases, and 6 bases stayed unmatched. The CDR3 protein is CASSFRAGGATDTQYF. The DNA for the CDR3 is TGTGCCAGCAGCTTCCGAGCGGGGGGAGCCACAGATACGCAGTATTTT.

The V and J genes are TRBV24-1 and TRBJ1-5; a weak D match, TRBD1 (6 bases). Per the germline V gene, CDR1 is KGHDR and CDR2 is SFDVKD. CDR3 length: 15 amino acids. Trimming pared 1 base from V and 4 bases from J, leaving 10 bases between. CDR3 nucleotide sequence: TGTGCCACCAGTGATTTAGGGCAGGGGAATCAGCCCCAGCATTTT. Its translation is CATSDLGQGNQPQHF.

The chain joins TRBV19 to TRBJ1-5; D is ambiguous. Trimming took off 0 bases at V and 2 bases at J, with 14 bases between the two ends. The CDR3 runs to 17 residues. Germline lookup yields CDR1 LNHDA and CDR2 SQIVND (reference sequence). This CDR3 is CASSIDPPGEGNQPQHF. The CDR3 coding sequence is TGTGCCAGTAGTATAGATCCCCCGGGTGAGGGCAATCAGCCCCAGCATTTT.

This chain links TRBV29-1 with TRBJ1-1; tentative D call: TRBD1 (5 bases). The CDR3 length is 18 residues. Trimming took 2 bases from V and 1 from J, leaving 23 bases between them. CDR1 and CDR2 (germline): SQVTM, ANQGSEA. Written as DNA, the CDR3 is TGCAGCGTTGAAAGGAGGGCCTGGGGCAGAAGGCAGAACACTGAAGCTTTCTTT. Translation gives CSVERRAWGRRQNTEAFF.

The genes are TRBV5-6 and TRBJ1-4, with D tentatively TRBD1 (6 bases). Trimming stripped 5 bases from V and 0 bases from J, with 14 bases between. The length of the CDR3 is 16 residues. Germline CDR1 SGHDT, CDR2 YYEEEE. The DNA for the CDR3 is TGTGCCAGCAGTTTTCGACAGGACGCAACTAATGAAAAACTGTTTTTT. Protein product: CASSFRQDATNEKLFF.

The chain carries TRBV13 and TRBJ2-3, with TRBD2 identical over 9 bases. V trimming: 4 bases; J trimming: 1 base; junction bases outside the gene matches: 3. This CDR3 contains 15 residues. The germline V gene has CDR1 PRHDT and CDR2 FYEKMQ (reference sequence). CDR3 DNA: TGTGCCAGCAGCTCAATAGCGGGGGGCACAGATACGCAGTATTTT. This codes for CASSSIAGGTDTQYF.

The chain combines TRBV10-1 with TRBJ1-2, with 9 positions matching TRBD1. The ends lost 6 bases at V and 8 bases at J; junction bases unmatched: 25. The CDR3 consists of 19 residues. CDR1 WNHNN and CDR2 SYGVQD come from the germline V gene (reference sequence). The CDR3 bases are TGCGCCAGCAGCCTCGGGACAGGGAATATCCCAGGTCCCGTAGGGGGCTACACCTTC. Translating it yields CASSLGTGNIPGPVGGYTF.

V gene TRBV12-3 or TRBV12-4 combines with J gene TRBJ1-1, with a possible D match to TRBD1 (6 bases). CDR3 length: 13 amino acids. V dropped 5 bases and J dropped 3 bases, with 10 bases sitting between them. CDR3 nucleotides: TGTGCCAGCAGTCTCTCAGGGGACACTGAAGCTTTCTTT. Translated, it gives CASSLSGDTEAFF.

The chain links TRBV5-8 to TRBJ1-5; 10 nucleotides agree with TRBD1. Looked up from germline, CDR1 is SGHTS and CDR2 is YDEGEE. With V trimmed by 4 bases and J by 1 base, 5 bases remained unmatched. The CDR3 contains 16 residues. The CDR3 DNA reads as TGTGCCAGCAGCCCTCGGGACAGGGGAAGCAATCAGCCCCAGCATTTT. Translated: CASSPRDRGSNQPQHF.

The chain is built from TRBV24-1 and TRBJ2-2, with TRBD1 matching 12 bases. The CDR3 consists of 20 residues. Germline CDR1 is KGHDR and CDR2 is SFDVKD. Germline trimming cut 5 bases from V and 3 bases from J; bases unmatched to any gene: 15. The CDR3: CATSARPGTGGIKDTGELFF. CDR3 coding DNA: TGTGCCACCAGTGCCCGTCCGGGGACAGGGGGCATTAAAGACACCGGGGAGCTGTTTTTT.

This chain joins TRBV27 and TRBJ2-5, with TRBD1 identical over 9 bases. V trimming: 5 bases; J trimming: 5 bases; junction bases outside the gene matches: 6. Germline V gene lookup returns CDR1 MNHEY and CDR2 SMNVEV (reference sequence). CDR3 length: 14 amino acids. CDR3 in amino acids: CASSLTGGEETQYF. CDR3 nucleotides: TGTGCCAGCAGTCTGACAGGGGGGGAGGAGACCCAGTACTTC.

The chain has TRBV19 and TRBJ1-4, with a tentative D call TRBD1 (5 bases). The CDR3 is 15 residues long. Trimming stripped 5 bases from V and 3 bases from J, with 13 bases between. CDR1 LNHDA and CDR2 SQIVND come from the germline V gene (reference sequence). CDR3 in amino acids: CASSQPGLSNEKLFF. The CDR3 DNA is TGTGCCAGTAGTCAACCGGGACTTTCTAATGAAAAACTGTTTTTT. Full variable domain (outside the CDR3, taken from reference TRBV19 and TRBJ1-4): DGGITQSPKYLFRKEGQNVTLSCEQNLNHDAMYWYRQDPGQGLRLIYYSQIVNDFQKGDIAEGYSVSREKKESFPLTVTSAQKNPTAFYLCASSQPGLSNEKLFFGSGTQLSVL.

This clone was observed once. The chain joins TRBV2 to TRBJ2-5, with D perhaps TRBD1 (5 bases). Trimming stripped 6 bases from V and 8 bases from J, with 25 bases between. Germline CDR1 SNHLY, CDR2 FYNNEI. The length of the CDR3 is 16 residues. CDR3 region: CASSTKAQARDDTQYF. As DNA, the CDR3 is TGTGCCAGCAGCACGAAGGCACAGGCCAGAGATGACACCCAGTACTTC.